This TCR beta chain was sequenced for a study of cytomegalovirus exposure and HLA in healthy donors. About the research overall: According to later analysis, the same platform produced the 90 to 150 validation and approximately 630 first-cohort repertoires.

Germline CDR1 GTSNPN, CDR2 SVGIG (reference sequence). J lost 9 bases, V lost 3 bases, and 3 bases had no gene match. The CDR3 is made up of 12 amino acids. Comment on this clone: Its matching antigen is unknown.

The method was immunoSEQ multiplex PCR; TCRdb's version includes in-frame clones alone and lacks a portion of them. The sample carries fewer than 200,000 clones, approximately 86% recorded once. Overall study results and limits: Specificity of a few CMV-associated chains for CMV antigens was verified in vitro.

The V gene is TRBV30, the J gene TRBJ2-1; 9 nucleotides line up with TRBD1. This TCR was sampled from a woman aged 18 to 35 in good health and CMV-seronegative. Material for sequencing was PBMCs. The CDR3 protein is CAWRQGAGEQFF. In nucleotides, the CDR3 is TGTGCCTGGAGACAGGGGGCAGGTGAGCAGTTCTTC.